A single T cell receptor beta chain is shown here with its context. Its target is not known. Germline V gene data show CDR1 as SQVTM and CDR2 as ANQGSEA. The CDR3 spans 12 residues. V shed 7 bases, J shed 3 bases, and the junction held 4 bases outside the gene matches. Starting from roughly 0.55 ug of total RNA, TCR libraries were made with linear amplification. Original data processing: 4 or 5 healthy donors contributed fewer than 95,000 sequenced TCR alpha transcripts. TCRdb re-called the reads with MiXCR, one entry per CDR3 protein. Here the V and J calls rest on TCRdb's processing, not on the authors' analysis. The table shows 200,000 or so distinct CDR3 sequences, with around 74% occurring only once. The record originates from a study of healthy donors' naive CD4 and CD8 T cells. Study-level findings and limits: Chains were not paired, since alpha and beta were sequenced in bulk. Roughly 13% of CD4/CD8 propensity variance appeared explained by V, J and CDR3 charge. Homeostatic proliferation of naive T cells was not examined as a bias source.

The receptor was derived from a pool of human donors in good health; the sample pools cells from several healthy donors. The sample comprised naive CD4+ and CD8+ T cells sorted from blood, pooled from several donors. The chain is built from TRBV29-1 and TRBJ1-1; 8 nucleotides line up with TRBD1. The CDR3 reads CSGGQGDTEAFF. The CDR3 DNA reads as TGCAGCGGCGGACAGGGAGACACTGAAGCTTTCTTT.